The T cell receptor beta chain described here comes from a study of blood T cells in healthy people across ages. It was with a sample-barcoded 5' primer and a J-beta primer mix that a second PCR of about 7 to 12 cycles was run. TCRdb reanalysed the 5' RACE reads using MiXCR and keeps one entry per CDR3 protein. The repertoire holds about 900,000 distinct CDR3 sequences, with roughly 52% as singletons. This CDR3 is 16 amino acids long. V shed 4 bases, J shed 4 bases, and the junction held 3 bases outside the gene matches. Looked up from germline, CDR1 is LGHDT and CDR2 is YNNKEL (reference sequence). The TCR was taken from a man aged 30 to 45 in good health. The chain uses TRBV3-1 and TRBJ2-1; 14 nucleotides agree with TRBD2. The specimen sequenced was blood. CDR3 sequence (DNA): TGTGCCAGCAGCCGGACTAGCGGGGGGTTTTACAATGAGCAGTTCTTC. This gives the protein CASSRTSGGFYNEQFF.